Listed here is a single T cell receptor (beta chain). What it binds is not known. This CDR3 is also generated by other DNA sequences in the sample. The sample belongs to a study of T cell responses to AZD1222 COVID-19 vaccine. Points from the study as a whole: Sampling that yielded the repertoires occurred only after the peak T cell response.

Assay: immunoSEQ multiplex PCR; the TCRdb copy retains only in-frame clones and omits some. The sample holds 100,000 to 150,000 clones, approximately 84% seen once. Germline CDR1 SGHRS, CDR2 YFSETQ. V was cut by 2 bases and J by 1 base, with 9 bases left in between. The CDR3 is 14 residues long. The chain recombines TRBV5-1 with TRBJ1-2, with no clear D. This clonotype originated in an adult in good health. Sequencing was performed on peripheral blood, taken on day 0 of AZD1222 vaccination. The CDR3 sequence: CASSLGQVNYGYTF. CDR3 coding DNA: TGCGCCAGCAGCTTAGGGCAGGTTAACTATGGCTACACCTTC.